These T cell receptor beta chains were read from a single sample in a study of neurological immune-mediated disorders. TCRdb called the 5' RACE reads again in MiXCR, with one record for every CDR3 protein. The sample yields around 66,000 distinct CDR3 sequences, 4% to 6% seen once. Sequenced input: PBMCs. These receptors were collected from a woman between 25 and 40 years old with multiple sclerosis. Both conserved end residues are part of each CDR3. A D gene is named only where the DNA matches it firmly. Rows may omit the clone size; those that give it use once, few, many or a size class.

CDR3: CASSRPFSSTDTQYF
DNA: TGTGCCAGCAGCCGCCCCTTCAGTAGCACAGATACGCAGTATTTT
D: -
size: many
V: TRBV5-8
J: TRBJ2-3

CDR3: CASSYGLAGGNTGELFF
DNA: TGTGCCAGCAGTTACGGACTAGCGGGGGGGAACACCGGGGAGCTGTTTTTT
D: TRBD2
size: many
V: TRBV6-2/TRBV6-3
J: TRBJ2-2

CDR3: CASSLTVNTGELFF
DNA: TGCGCCAGCAGCTTGACGGTGAACACCGGGGAGCTGTTTTTT
D: -
size: many
V: TRBV5-1
J: TRBJ2-2

CDR3: CSVLFRGRTEAFF
DNA: TGCAGTGTCCTCTTTCGGGGGAGGACTGAAGCTTTCTTT
D: -
size: few
V: TRBV20-1
J: TRBJ1-1

CDR3: CSASSGAPSNEQFF
DNA: TGCAGTGCTAGTTCCGGAGCTCCTAGCAATGAGCAGTTCTTC
D: -
size: many
V: TRBV20-1
J: TRBJ2-1

CDR3: CASSQVVHYGYTF
DNA: TGCGCCAGCAGCCAAGTCGTTCACTATGGCTACACCTTC
D: -
size: few
V: TRBV4-1
J: TRBJ1-2

CDR3: CSASGLRSGNTIYF
DNA: TGCAGCGCCTCGGGACTCCGCTCTGGAAACACCATATATTTT
D: -
size: many
V: TRBV29-1
J: TRBJ1-3

CDR3: CASSPTGVYQETQYF
DNA: TGTGCCAGCAGCCCCACTGGGGTGTACCAAGAGACCCAGTACTTC
D: -
size: many
V: TRBV7-3
J: TRBJ2-5

CDR3: CASSRDSNTGELFF
DNA: TGTGCCAGCAGCCGTGACAGTAATACCGGGGAGCTGTTTTTT
D: -
size: once
V: TRBV7-3
J: TRBJ2-2

CDR3: CASSLATIKIGYNQPQHF
DNA: TGTGCCAGCAGCTTGGCGACTATCAAAATAGGGTACAATCAGCCCCAGCATTTT
D: -
size: many
V: TRBV7-2
J: TRBJ1-5

CDR3: CASSLAGTINEQFF
DNA: TGCGCCAGCAGCTTAGCGGGGACAATTAATGAGCAGTTCTTC
D: -
size: many
V: TRBV5-1
J: TRBJ2-1

CDR3: CSATETGTIGGYTF
DNA: TGCAGTGCTACCGAGACAGGTACGATAGGAGGCTACACCTTC
D: -
size: -
V: TRBV20-1
J: TRBJ1-2

CDR3: CASSSVLNNSPLHF
DNA: TGTGCCAGCAGTTCTGTGTTGAATAATTCACCCCTCCACTTT
D: -
size: many
V: TRBV12-3/TRBV12-4
J: TRBJ1-6

CDR3: CAAGKGREEQYF
DNA: TGTGCCGCCGGAAAGGGACGCGAAGAGCAGTACTTC
D: -
size: few
V: TRBV10-3
J: TRBJ2-7

CDR3: CASSYSAADSTDTQYF
DNA: TGTGCCAGCAGTTACTCAGCTGCGGATAGCACAGATACGCAGTATTTT
D: -
size: many
V: TRBV6-7
J: TRBJ2-3

CDR3: CASSPGAVGSFNQPQHF
DNA: TGTGCCAGCTCCCCCGGGGCTGTAGGCTCTTTCAATCAGCCCCAGCATTTT
D: -
size: -
V: TRBV27
J: TRBJ1-5

CDR3: CASSVASGGTNEQFF
DNA: TGTGCCAGCAGCGTAGCTAGCGGGGGGACCAATGAGCAGTTCTTC
D: TRBD2
size: many
V: TRBV9
J: TRBJ2-1

CDR3: CSSLKTQGFSDEQYF
DNA: TGCAGTTCGTTAAAGACACAGGGATTCTCCGACGAGCAGTACTTC
D: -
size: many
V: TRBV20-1
J: TRBJ2-7

CDR3: CASSLEWQGTDTQYF
DNA: TGCGCCAGCAGCTTGGAGTGGCAGGGGACAGATACGCAGTATTTT
D: -
size: many
V: TRBV5-1
J: TRBJ2-3

CDR3: CASSVVTGELFF
DNA: TGTGCCAGCAGCGTAGTCACCGGGGAGCTGTTTTTT
D: -
size: many
V: TRBV9
J: TRBJ2-2

CDR3: CSAQQGNEQFF
DNA: TGCAGTGCTCAACAGGGCAATGAGCAGTTCTTC
D: -
size: -
V: TRBV20-1
J: TRBJ2-1

CDR3: CASSLSGRSGEQYF
DNA: TGTGCCAGCAGTTTGTCGGGACGCTCGGGCGAGCAGTACTTC
D: -
size: many
V: TRBV12-3/TRBV12-4
J: TRBJ2-7

CDR3: CASSQDLQTQYF
DNA: TGTGCCAGCAGCCAAGATCTCCAGACCCAGTACTTC
D: -
size: many
V: TRBV3-1
J: TRBJ2-5

CDR3: CASGGGALTDTQYF
DNA: TGCGCCAGCGGTGGGGGGGCCCTCACAGATACGCAGTATTTT
D: -
size: many
V: TRBV5-1
J: TRBJ2-3

CDR3: CSATETGIKSGYTF
DNA: TGCAGTGCTACAGAGACCGGAATTAAGTCTGGCTACACCTTC
D: -
size: few
V: TRBV20-1
J: TRBJ1-2

CDR3: CASSASATARPASPLHF
DNA: TGTGCCAGCAGCGCGAGCGCGACGGCGCGACCCGCTTCACCCCTCCACTTT
D: -
size: many
V: TRBV11-2
J: TRBJ1-6

CDR3: CASSFLGEGSSSTDTQYF
DNA: TGTGCCAGCAGCTTTTTGGGGGAAGGGTCTTCTAGCACAGATACGCAGTATTTT
D: -
size: many
V: TRBV11-2
J: TRBJ2-3

CDR3: CASSLTTDGTYEQYF
DNA: TGCGCCAGCAGCTTAACTACGGACGGAACCTACGAGCAGTACTTC
D: -
size: many
V: TRBV5-1
J: TRBJ2-7

CDR3: CSATDAGGTETQYF
DNA: TGCAGTGCGACAGATGCGGGGGGAACCGAGACCCAGTACTTC
D: TRBD2
size: many
V: TRBV20-1
J: TRBJ2-5

CDR3: CSVNDPVLGDGTQYF
DNA: TGCAGCGTCAACGACCCCGTGTTGGGAGACGGGACCCAGTACTTC
D: -
size: many
V: TRBV29-1
J: TRBJ2-5

CDR3: CASSLRDLNPGELFF
DNA: TGTGCCAGCAGCTTACGGGACCTTAACCCCGGGGAGCTGTTTTTT
D: -
size: many
V: TRBV7-9
J: TRBJ2-2

CDR3: CASSPSSGGAPYEQYF
DNA: TGTGCCAGCAGCCCGAGTAGCGGGGGGGCCCCCTACGAGCAGTACTTC
D: TRBD2
size: -
V: TRBV5-6
J: TRBJ2-7

CDR3: CASRDSNTSPLNF
DNA: TGCGCCAGCAGGGACAGCAACACATCACCCCTCAACTTT
D: -
size: few
V: TRBV10-2
J: TRBJ1-6

CDR3: CASSHDRGQPQNF
DNA: TGTGCCAGCAGCCATGACAGGGGTCAGCCCCAGAATTTT
D: TRBD1
size: -
V: TRBV7-2
J: TRBJ1-5

CDR3: CASKPGHLYNSPLHF
DNA: TGTGCCAGCAAACCGGGACACCTTTATAATTCACCCCTCCACTTT
D: -
size: many
V: TRBV6-2/TRBV6-3
J: TRBJ1-6

CDR3: CASSYGQGGEAFF
DNA: TGTGCCAGCAGCTACGGACAGGGAGGTGAAGCTTTCTTT
D: TRBD1
size: many
V: TRBV5-6
J: TRBJ1-1

CDR3: CASTLRAESYEQYF
DNA: TGTGCCAGCACCCTAAGGGCGGAATCCTACGAGCAGTACTTC
D: -
size: few
V: TRBV5-5
J: TRBJ2-7

CDR3: CSASQQGREGYTF
DNA: TGCAGTGCAAGTCAACAGGGAAGGGAGGGCTACACCTTC
D: -
size: many
V: TRBV20-1
J: TRBJ1-2

CDR3: CASSSGREREKLFF
DNA: TGTGCCAGCAGCTCGGGACGAGAGCGAGAAAAACTGTTTTTT
D: -
size: many
V: TRBV12-3/TRBV12-4
J: TRBJ1-4

CDR3: CASSLAGEEQYF
DNA: TGCGCCAGCAGCTTGGCCGGAGAGGAGCAGTACTTC
D: -
size: many
V: TRBV5-1
J: TRBJ2-7

CDR3: CASSFRDRGETQYF
DNA: TGTGCCAGCAGTTTCAGGGACAGGGGTGAGACCCAGTACTTC
D: TRBD1
size: many
V: TRBV13
J: TRBJ2-5

CDR3: CSAKLGIRDSPLNF
DNA: TGCAGTGCTAAACTGGGGATAAGGGATTCACCCCTCAACTTT
D: -
size: once
V: TRBV20-1
J: TRBJ1-6

CDR3: CASSLVRVREDTQYF
DNA: TGTGCCAGCAGCTTGGTTAGGGTACGGGAAGATACGCAGTATTTT
D: -
size: -
V: TRBV5-5
J: TRBJ2-3

CDR3: CASSTPGQGYGYTF
DNA: TGTGCCAGCAGCACTCCGGGACAGGGATATGGCTACACCTTC
D: TRBD1
size: many
V: TRBV7-2
J: TRBJ1-2

CDR3: CASSQDARTGGNEQFF
DNA: TGTGCCAGCAGCCAAGATGCCCGGACAGGGGGCAATGAGCAGTTCTTC
D: TRBD1
size: many
V: TRBV4-2
J: TRBJ2-1

CDR3: CASSSSQDWNTEAFF
DNA: TGTGCCAGCAGCTCATCCCAGGACTGGAACACTGAAGCTTTCTTT
D: -
size: -
V: TRBV6-5
J: TRBJ1-1

CDR3: CASSADGTNSPLHF
DNA: TGTGCCAGCAGCGCTGACGGGACGAATTCACCCCTCCACTTT
D: -
size: many
V: TRBV5-6
J: TRBJ1-6

CDR3: CASSFGGDRGHRANQPQNF
DNA: TGTGCCAGCAGCTTCGGGGGGGACAGGGGGCATAGGGCCAATCAGCCCCAGAATTTT
D: TRBD1
size: -
V: TRBV11-3
J: TRBJ1-5

CDR3: CASSLLTSGVHSYEQYF
DNA: TGCGCCAGCAGCTTGTTGACTAGCGGGGTACATTCCTACGAGCAGTACTTC
D: TRBD2
size: many
V: TRBV5-1
J: TRBJ2-7

CDR3: CASSHSRSSGGASYNEQFF
DNA: TGTGCCAGCAGCCACTCTCGTTCTAGCGGGGGGGCATCCTACAATGAGCAGTTCTTC
D: TRBD2
size: many
V: TRBV3-1
J: TRBJ2-1

CDR3: CSSVGLTGRKGLNTEAFF
DNA: TGCAGCTCTGTGGGGTTGACAGGGAGGAAGGGGTTGAACACTGAAGCTTTCTTT
D: TRBD1
size: many
V: TRBV29-1
J: TRBJ1-1

CDR3: CASSLLPGLAGVLAYEQYF
DNA: TGCGCCAGCAGCCTCCTTCCCGGACTAGCGGGGGTCCTCGCCTACGAGCAGTACTTC
D: TRBD2
size: -
V: TRBV5-1
J: TRBJ2-7

CDR3: CASSLSGNSGANVLTF
DNA: TGCGCCAGCAGCTTATCAGGAAACTCTGGGGCCAACGTCCTGACTTTC
D: -
size: many
V: TRBV5-1
J: TRBJ2-6

CDR3: CASSFLAGVETQYF
DNA: TGTGCCAGCAGTTTTCTAGCGGGAGTTGAGACCCAGTACTTC
D: TRBD2
size: -
V: TRBV12-3/TRBV12-4
J: TRBJ2-5

CDR3: CASSPPTDTEAFF
DNA: TGTGCCAGCAGCCCCCCCACGGACACTGAAGCTTTCTTT
D: -
size: many
V: TRBV7-9
J: TRBJ1-1